Listed below are T cell receptor beta chains from one sample, sequenced in a study of shared clonotypes between healthy human individuals. Sequencing was performed with immunoSEQ multiplex PCR; in TCRdb, only in-frame clones are kept and a portion is missing. The sample lists a few hundred thousand clones, 90% to 98% occurring once. Sequenced input: memory CD8+ T cells sorted from blood. These receptors were collected from a man aged 25 to 45 in good health. Each CDR3 is given with its conserved first and last residue. Fields, in order: clone size, D gene, CDR3 length, J gene, V gene, CDR3 DNA, CDR3 protein. D genes are given only for firm matches. Size tells how often a clone was seen (once, few, many) or the class of an expanded clone, and some rows leave it out.

clone_size: once
d_call: TRBD1
cdr3_length: 15
j_call: TRBJ2-7
v_call: TRBV5-1
cdr3_nt: TGCGCCAGCAGCATATCCGGACAGGGGGCCTACGAGCAGTACTTC
cdr3_aa: CASSISGQGAYEQYF

clone_size: .
d_call: TRBD2
cdr3_length: 13
j_call: TRBJ2-7
v_call: TRBV28
cdr3_nt: TGTGCCAGCAGTTTACTAGCGGGAGGCGAGCAGTACTTC
cdr3_aa: CASSLLAGGEQYF

clone_size: .
d_call: TRBD1
cdr3_length: 13
j_call: TRBJ1-5
v_call: TRBV11-2
cdr3_nt: TGTGCCAGCAGCCACGACAGGGATCAGCCCCAGCATTTT
cdr3_aa: CASSHDRDQPQHF

clone_size: .
d_call: TRBD2
cdr3_length: 14
j_call: TRBJ2-3
v_call: TRBV30
cdr3_nt: TGTGCCTGGAACTACGGGAGGACCACAGATACGCAGTATTTT
cdr3_aa: CAWNYGRTTDTQYF

clone_size: .
d_call: .
cdr3_length: 18
j_call: TRBJ2-7
v_call: TRBV7-7
cdr3_nt: TGTGCTAGCAGCTTATCGAGCTGGTGGGGGGGCCCGGGGTACGAGCAGTACTTC
cdr3_aa: CASSLSSWWGGPGYEQYF

clone_size: .
d_call: TRBD2
cdr3_length: 18
j_call: TRBJ2-5
v_call: TRBV28
cdr3_nt: TGTGCCAGCAGTTTAAGTTTAAAAACTAGCGGGAACCAAGAGACCCAGTACTTC
cdr3_aa: CASSLSLKTSGNQETQYF

clone_size: .
d_call: .
cdr3_length: 17
j_call: TRBJ1-5
v_call: TRBV27
cdr3_nt: TGTGCCAGCAGCTTATGGGCCGGGGTTGGTAACAATCAGCCCCAGCATTTT
cdr3_aa: CASSLWAGVGNNQPQHF

clone_size: .
d_call: .
cdr3_length: 12
j_call: TRBJ2-5
v_call: TRBV6-1
cdr3_nt: TGTGCCAGCAGTGAAAATCGGGTGACCCAGTACTTC
cdr3_aa: CASSENRVTQYF

clone_size: .
d_call: .
cdr3_length: 16
j_call: TRBJ2-1
v_call: TRBV19
cdr3_nt: TGTGCCAGTAGTATAGGAGGGGGAGGGTCCTACAATGAGCAGTTCTTC
cdr3_aa: CASSIGGGGSYNEQFF

clone_size: .
d_call: TRBD2
cdr3_length: 17
j_call: TRBJ2-7
v_call: TRBV28
cdr3_nt: TGTGCCAGCAGCCTCGTTAGCGGGAGTCAGGCTCCCTACGAGCAGTACTTC
cdr3_aa: CASSLVSGSQAPYEQYF

clone_size: .
d_call: .
cdr3_length: 12
j_call: TRBJ2-1
v_call: TRBV2
cdr3_nt: TGTGCCACCCCGGGAGCCCACAATGAGCAGTTCTTC
cdr3_aa: CATPGAHNEQFF

clone_size: .
d_call: .
cdr3_length: 13
j_call: TRBJ2-7
v_call: TRBV6-1
cdr3_nt: TGTGCCAGCAACGATATGGGGATCGGAGAGCAGTACTTC
cdr3_aa: CASNDMGIGEQYF

clone_size: .
d_call: .
cdr3_length: 13
j_call: TRBJ2-3
v_call: TRBV10-3
cdr3_nt: TGTGCCATCAGTGCGGTTAGCACAGATACGCAGTATTTT
cdr3_aa: CAISAVSTDTQYF

clone_size: .
d_call: TRBD1
cdr3_length: 14
j_call: TRBJ1-5
v_call: TRBV2
cdr3_nt: TGTGCCAGCAGGGGACAGGCAAGCAATCAGCCCCAGCATTTT
cdr3_aa: CASRGQASNQPQHF

clone_size: .
d_call: TRBD2
cdr3_length: 15
j_call: TRBJ2-5
v_call: TRBV19
cdr3_nt: TGTGCCAGTAGTGGCAGGACTAGCGGCAAAGAGACCCAGTACTTC
cdr3_aa: CASSGRTSGKETQYF

clone_size: .
d_call: TRBD2
cdr3_length: 19
j_call: TRBJ2-2
v_call: TRBV4-2
cdr3_nt: TGTGCCAGCAGCCAAGAGGGAATAGCGGGAGGGCTCGGCACCGGGGAGCTGTTTTTT
cdr3_aa: CASSQEGIAGGLGTGELFF

clone_size: .
d_call: .
cdr3_length: 12
j_call: TRBJ1-6
v_call: TRBV14
cdr3_nt: TGTGCCAGCAGCCAAGCTATTTCACCCCTCCACTTT
cdr3_aa: CASSQAISPLHF

clone_size: .
d_call: .
cdr3_length: 14
j_call: TRBJ1-1
v_call: TRBV5-1
cdr3_nt: TGCGCCAGCAGCTCCCTGAAACGGAACACTGAAGCTTTCTTT
cdr3_aa: CASSSLKRNTEAFF

clone_size: .
d_call: .
cdr3_length: 14
j_call: TRBJ1-1
v_call: TRBV27
cdr3_nt: TGTGCCAGCAGTCCCATAACAGGAGGGACTGAAGCTTTCTTT
cdr3_aa: CASSPITGGTEAFF

clone_size: .
d_call: .
cdr3_length: 13
j_call: TRBJ2-1
v_call: TRBV9
cdr3_nt: TGTGCCAGCACTGGCGGGTTCAACAATGAGCAGTTCTTC
cdr3_aa: CASTGGFNNEQFF

clone_size: .
d_call: .
cdr3_length: 14
j_call: TRBJ2-3
v_call: TRBV5-1
cdr3_nt: TGCGCCAGCAGCTCGGGGACGGTGCGGGATACGCAGTATTTT
cdr3_aa: CASSSGTVRDTQYF

clone_size: once
d_call: TRBD1
cdr3_length: 15
j_call: TRBJ1-4
v_call: TRBV18
cdr3_nt: TGTGCCAGCTCACGAGAGACAGGGCCCAGGGTAAAACTGTTTTTT
cdr3_aa: CASSRETGPRVKLFF

clone_size: .
d_call: .
cdr3_length: 15
j_call: TRBJ1-5
v_call: TRBV28
cdr3_nt: TGTGCCAGCAGTTTAGGGGCATATAGCAATCAGCCCCAGCATTTT
cdr3_aa: CASSLGAYSNQPQHF

clone_size: .
d_call: TRBD1
cdr3_length: 16
j_call: TRBJ1-5
v_call: TRBV4-2
cdr3_nt: TGTGCCAGCAGCCAAGAAAGACAGGGCGGGAGTCAGCCCCAGCATTTT
cdr3_aa: CASSQERQGGSQPQHF

clone_size: .
d_call: .
cdr3_length: 16
j_call: TRBJ2-7
v_call: TRBV4-2
cdr3_nt: TGTGCCAGCAGCCAAGATCTTTTCCGGGGCCGCGGCGAGCAGTACTTC
cdr3_aa: CASSQDLFRGRGEQYF

clone_size: .
d_call: .
cdr3_length: 12
j_call: TRBJ2-2
v_call: TRBV19
cdr3_nt: TGTGCCAGTAGGGCGGACAGCGGGGAGCTGTTTTTT
cdr3_aa: CASRADSGELFF

clone_size: .
d_call: .
cdr3_length: 13
j_call: TRBJ2-1
v_call: TRBV2
cdr3_nt: TGTGCCAGCAGTGAGACAAGCTTCAATGAGCAGTTCTTC
cdr3_aa: CASSETSFNEQFF

clone_size: .
d_call: TRBD2
cdr3_length: 16
j_call: TRBJ2-5
v_call: TRBV7-9
cdr3_nt: TGTGCCAGCAGCCCCCCGCGGGGGGCGAGGACAGAGACCCAGTACTTC
cdr3_aa: CASSPPRGARTETQYF

clone_size: .
d_call: TRBD1
cdr3_length: 14
j_call: TRBJ1-1
v_call: TRBV5-1
cdr3_nt: TGCGCCAGCAGCTTTGGGGACAGTAGCACTGAAGCTTTCTTT
cdr3_aa: CASSFGDSSTEAFF

clone_size: .
d_call: TRBD1
cdr3_length: 15
j_call: TRBJ1-5
v_call: TRBV28
cdr3_nt: TGTGCCAGCAGTTCTCCGACAGGGAGCAATCAGCCCCAGCATTTT
cdr3_aa: CASSSPTGSNQPQHF

clone_size: .
d_call: .
cdr3_length: 14
j_call: TRBJ2-3
v_call: TRBV5-4
cdr3_nt: TGTGCCAGCAGCTCCGGCGGAGGGGGAGATACGCAGTATTTT
cdr3_aa: CASSSGGGGDTQYF

clone_size: .
d_call: .
cdr3_length: 12
j_call: TRBJ2-7
v_call: TRBV28
cdr3_nt: TGTGCCAGCAGTTTGGGTTTTTACGAGCAGTACTTC
cdr3_aa: CASSLGFYEQYF

clone_size: once
d_call: .
cdr3_length: 15
j_call: TRBJ2-2
v_call: TRBV28
cdr3_nt: TGTGCCAGCAGTTTTTGGGGGCGCGACACCGGGGAGCTGTTTTTT
cdr3_aa: CASSFWGRDTGELFF

clone_size: .
d_call: .
cdr3_length: 15
j_call: TRBJ2-1
v_call: TRBV2
cdr3_nt: TGTGCCAGCAGTGTCAGCGGGTCCCCCTACAATGAGCAGTTCTTC
cdr3_aa: CASSVSGSPYNEQFF

clone_size: once
d_call: TRBD1
cdr3_length: 14
j_call: TRBJ1-6
v_call: TRBV30
cdr3_nt: TGTGCCTATACGACCGGGACAGCTTATCCACCCCTCCACTTT
cdr3_aa: CAYTTGTAYPPLHF

clone_size: once
d_call: .
cdr3_length: 16
j_call: TRBJ1-6
v_call: TRBV7-2
cdr3_nt: TGTGCCAGCAGCTTAAATGGTCTCTCCTATAATTCACCCCTCCACTTT
cdr3_aa: CASSLNGLSYNSPLHF

clone_size: .
d_call: .
cdr3_length: 12
j_call: TRBJ1-1
v_call: TRBV7-9
cdr3_nt: TGTGCCAGCAGTTTGACTGGCAGCTCAGCTTTCTTT
cdr3_aa: CASSLTGSSAFF

clone_size: once
d_call: .
cdr3_length: 12
j_call: TRBJ1-1
v_call: TRBV7-2
cdr3_nt: TGTGCCAGCAGCCTAAAGGGTAAAGAAGCTTTCTTT
cdr3_aa: CASSLKGKEAFF

clone_size: .
d_call: .
cdr3_length: 13
j_call: TRBJ2-5
v_call: TRBV29-1
cdr3_nt: TGCAGCGTTGAAGGGGCGGGGTGGGAGACCCAGTACTTC
cdr3_aa: CSVEGAGWETQYF

clone_size: .
d_call: TRBD2
cdr3_length: 16
j_call: TRBJ2-1
v_call: TRBV28
cdr3_nt: TGTGCCAGCAGTTTATATACTAGCGGGAGCAGGAATGAGCAGTTCTTC
cdr3_aa: CASSLYTSGSRNEQFF

clone_size: .
d_call: .
cdr3_length: 14
j_call: TRBJ2-2
v_call: TRBV2
cdr3_nt: TGTGCCAGCAGGATTGAACAAAACACCGGGGAGCTGTTTTTT
cdr3_aa: CASRIEQNTGELFF

clone_size: .
d_call: .
cdr3_length: 14
j_call: TRBJ1-1
v_call: TRBV18
cdr3_nt: TGTGCCAGCTCACCTTCCCCTACTGGGACTGAAGCTTTCTTT
cdr3_aa: CASSPSPTGTEAFF

clone_size: .
d_call: TRBD2
cdr3_length: 15
j_call: TRBJ2-1
v_call: TRBV30
cdr3_nt: TGTGCCTGGATACCTAGCGGGAGGGCCTACAATGAGCAGTTCTTC
cdr3_aa: CAWIPSGRAYNEQFF

clone_size: .
d_call: .
cdr3_length: 15
j_call: TRBJ2-5
v_call: TRBV7-6
cdr3_nt: TGTGCCAGCAGCCACAGAGAGAGGCGCCAAGAGACCCAGTACTTC
cdr3_aa: CASSHRERRQETQYF

clone_size: .
d_call: .
cdr3_length: 16
j_call: TRBJ2-2
v_call: TRBV7-6
cdr3_nt: TGTGCCAGCAGCTTTGTGGGACGCCGGGGCACCGGGGAGCTGCTTTTT
cdr3_aa: CASSFVGRRGTGELLF